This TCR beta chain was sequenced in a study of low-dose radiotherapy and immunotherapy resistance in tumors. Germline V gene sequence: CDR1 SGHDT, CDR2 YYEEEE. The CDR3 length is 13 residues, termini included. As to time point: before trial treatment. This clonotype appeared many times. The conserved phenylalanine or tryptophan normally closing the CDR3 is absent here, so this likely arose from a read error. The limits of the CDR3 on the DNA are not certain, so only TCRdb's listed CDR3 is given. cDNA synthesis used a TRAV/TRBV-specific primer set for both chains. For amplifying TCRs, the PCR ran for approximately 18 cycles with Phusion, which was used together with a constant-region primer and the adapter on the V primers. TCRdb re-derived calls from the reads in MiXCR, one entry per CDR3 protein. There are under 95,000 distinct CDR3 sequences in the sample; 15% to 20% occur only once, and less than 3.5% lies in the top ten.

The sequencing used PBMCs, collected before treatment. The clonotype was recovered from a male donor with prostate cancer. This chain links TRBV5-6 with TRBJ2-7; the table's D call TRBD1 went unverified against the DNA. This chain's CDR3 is CASSLGQGASGEI.